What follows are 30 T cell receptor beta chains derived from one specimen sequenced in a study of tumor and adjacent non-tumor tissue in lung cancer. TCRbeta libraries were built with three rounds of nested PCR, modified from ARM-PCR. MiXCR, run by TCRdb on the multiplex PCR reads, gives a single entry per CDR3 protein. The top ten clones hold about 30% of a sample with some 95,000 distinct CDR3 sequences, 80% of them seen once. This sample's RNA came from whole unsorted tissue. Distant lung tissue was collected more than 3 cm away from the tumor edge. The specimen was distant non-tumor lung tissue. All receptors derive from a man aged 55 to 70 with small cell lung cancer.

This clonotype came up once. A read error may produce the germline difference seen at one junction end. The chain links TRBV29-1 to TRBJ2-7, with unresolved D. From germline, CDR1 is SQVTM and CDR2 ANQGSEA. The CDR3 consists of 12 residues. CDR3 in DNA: TGCATCGCCCGGGTCACCTCCTACGCGCAGTACTTC. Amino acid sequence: CIARVTSYAQYF.

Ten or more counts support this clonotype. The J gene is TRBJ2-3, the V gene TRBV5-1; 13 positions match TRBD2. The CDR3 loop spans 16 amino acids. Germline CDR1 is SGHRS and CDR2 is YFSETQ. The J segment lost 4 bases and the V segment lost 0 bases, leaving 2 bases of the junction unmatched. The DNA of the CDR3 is TGCGCCAGCAGCTTGGGCGGACTAGCGGGAGCAGATACGCAGTATTTT. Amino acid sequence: CASSLGGLAGADTQYF.

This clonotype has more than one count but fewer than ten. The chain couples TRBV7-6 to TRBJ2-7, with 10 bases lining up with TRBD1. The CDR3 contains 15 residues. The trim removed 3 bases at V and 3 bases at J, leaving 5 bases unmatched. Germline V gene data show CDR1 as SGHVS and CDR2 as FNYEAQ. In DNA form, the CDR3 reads TGTGCCAGCAGCTTTGGACAGGGGGAGGGCTACGAGCAGTACTTC. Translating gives CASSFGQGEGYEQYF.

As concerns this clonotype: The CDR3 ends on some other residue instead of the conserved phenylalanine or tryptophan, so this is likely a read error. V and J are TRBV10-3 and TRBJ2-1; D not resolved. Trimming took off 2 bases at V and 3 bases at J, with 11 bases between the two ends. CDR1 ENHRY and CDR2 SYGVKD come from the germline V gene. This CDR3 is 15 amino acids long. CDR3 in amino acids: CAISEGTPYYNEQFL. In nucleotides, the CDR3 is TGTGCCATCAGTGAGGGTACCCCGTACTACAATGAGCAGTTCCTC.

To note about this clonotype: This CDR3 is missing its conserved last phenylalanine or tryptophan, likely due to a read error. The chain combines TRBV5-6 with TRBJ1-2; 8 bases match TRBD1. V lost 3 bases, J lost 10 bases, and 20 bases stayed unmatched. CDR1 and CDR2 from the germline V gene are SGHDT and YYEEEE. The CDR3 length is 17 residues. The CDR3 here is CASSSNDADRAERDYTL. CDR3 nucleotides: TGTGCCAGCAGCTCTAACGACGCGGACAGGGCTGAAAGGGACTACACCCTC.

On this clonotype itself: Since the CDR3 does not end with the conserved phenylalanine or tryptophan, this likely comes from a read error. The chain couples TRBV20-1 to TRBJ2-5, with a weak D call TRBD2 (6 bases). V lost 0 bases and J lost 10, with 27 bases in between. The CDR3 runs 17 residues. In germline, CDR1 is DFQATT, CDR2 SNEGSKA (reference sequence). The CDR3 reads CSARDHGEANSQFLQYL. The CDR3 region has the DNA TGCAGTGCTAGAGATCATGGGGAGGCCAACAGTCAATTTCTCCAGTACTTA.

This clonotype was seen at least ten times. The CDR3, as DNA: TGTGCCATCAGTCCCGGGACAGGGGGCGGCTACACCTTC. Translated: CAISPGTGGGYTF. The V gene is TRBV10-3, the J gene TRBJ1-2; 12 bases map to TRBD1. The CDR3 is 13 residues long. V lost 5 bases to trimming and J lost 8 bases; unmatched junction nucleotides: 3. The germline CDR1 and CDR2 sequences are ENHRY and SYGVKD.

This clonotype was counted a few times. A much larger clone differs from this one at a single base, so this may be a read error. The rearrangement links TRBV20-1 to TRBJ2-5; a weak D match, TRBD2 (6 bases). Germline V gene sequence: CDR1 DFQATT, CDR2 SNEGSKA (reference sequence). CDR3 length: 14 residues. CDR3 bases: TGCAGTGTTAGAAGGAGGGGACTGCAAGAGACCCAGTACTTC. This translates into CSVRRRGLQETQYF.

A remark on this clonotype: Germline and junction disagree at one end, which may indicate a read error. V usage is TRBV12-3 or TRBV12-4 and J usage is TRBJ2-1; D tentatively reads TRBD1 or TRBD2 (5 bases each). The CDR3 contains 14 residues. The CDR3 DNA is TGTGCCAGCGCCCCTTTCCAGGGACCGAATGAGCACTTCTTC. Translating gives CASAPFQGPNEHFF.

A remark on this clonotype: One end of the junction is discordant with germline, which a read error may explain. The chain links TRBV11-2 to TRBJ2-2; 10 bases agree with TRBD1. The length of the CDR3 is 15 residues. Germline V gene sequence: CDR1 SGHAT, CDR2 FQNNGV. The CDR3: CASTLGTGATGELFF. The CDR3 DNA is TGTGCCAGCACCTTAGGGACAGGGGCCACCGGGGAGTTGTTTTTT.

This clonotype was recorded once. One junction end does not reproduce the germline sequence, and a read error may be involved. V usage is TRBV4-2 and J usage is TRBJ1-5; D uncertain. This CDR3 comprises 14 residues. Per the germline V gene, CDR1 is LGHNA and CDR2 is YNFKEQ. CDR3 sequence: CASSQEYGNQSQHF. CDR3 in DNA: TGTGCCAGTAGCCAAGAGTACGGGAATCAGTCCCAGCATTTT.

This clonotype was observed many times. The CDR3 nucleotides are TGTGCCAGCAGTACCCGGGACTCGAGAGAGACCCAGTACTTC. Its translation is CASSTRDSRETQYF. The chain combines TRBV6-2 or TRBV6-3 with TRBJ2-5; weak D call: TRBD2 (6 bases). V shed 5 bases and J shed 4 bases, with 14 bases lying between them. Germline CDR1 is MNHEY and CDR2 is SVGEGT. CDR3 length: 14 residues.

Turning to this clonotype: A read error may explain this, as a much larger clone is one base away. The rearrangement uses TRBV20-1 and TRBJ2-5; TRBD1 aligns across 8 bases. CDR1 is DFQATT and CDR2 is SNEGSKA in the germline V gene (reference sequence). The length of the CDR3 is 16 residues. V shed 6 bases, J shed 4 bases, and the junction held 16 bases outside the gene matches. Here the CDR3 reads CSATDRDRRFGETQYF. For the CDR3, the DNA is TGCAGTGCAACCGACCGGGACAGGAGGTTTGGAGAGACCCAGTACTTC.

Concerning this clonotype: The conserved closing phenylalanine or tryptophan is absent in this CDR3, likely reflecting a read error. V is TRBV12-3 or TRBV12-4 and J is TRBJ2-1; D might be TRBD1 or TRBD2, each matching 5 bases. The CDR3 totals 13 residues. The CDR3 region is CANSQLRGNEQFL. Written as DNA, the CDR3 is TGTGCCAACAGTCAGTTGAGGGGAAATGAGCAGTTCTTA.

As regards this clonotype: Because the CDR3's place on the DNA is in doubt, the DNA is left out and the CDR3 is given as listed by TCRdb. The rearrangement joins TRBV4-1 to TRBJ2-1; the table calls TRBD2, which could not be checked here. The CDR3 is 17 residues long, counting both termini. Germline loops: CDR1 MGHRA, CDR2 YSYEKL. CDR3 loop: CASRQPVAGGSYHEQIF.

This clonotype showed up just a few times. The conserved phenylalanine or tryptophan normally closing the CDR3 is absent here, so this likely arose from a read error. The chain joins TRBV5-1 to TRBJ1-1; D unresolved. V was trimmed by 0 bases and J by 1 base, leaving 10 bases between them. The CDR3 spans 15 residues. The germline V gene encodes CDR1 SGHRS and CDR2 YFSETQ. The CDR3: CASSLDPQANTEAFS. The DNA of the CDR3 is TGCGCCAGCAGCTTGGATCCCCAGGCGAACACTGAAGCTTTCTCT.

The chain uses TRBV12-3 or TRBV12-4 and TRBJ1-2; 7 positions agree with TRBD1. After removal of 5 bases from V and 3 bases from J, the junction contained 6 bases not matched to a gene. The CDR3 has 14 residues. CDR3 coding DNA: TGTGCCAGCAGTCATAGGGACAGTCACTATGGCTACACCTTC. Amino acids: CASSHRDSHYGYTF.

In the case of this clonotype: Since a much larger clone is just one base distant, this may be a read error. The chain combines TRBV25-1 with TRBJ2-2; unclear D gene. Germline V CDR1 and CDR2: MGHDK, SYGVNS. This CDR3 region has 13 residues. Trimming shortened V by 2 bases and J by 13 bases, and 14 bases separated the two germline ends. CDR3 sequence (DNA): TGTGCCAGCAGTGAAGATTATTTTCAGGTGCTGTTTTTT. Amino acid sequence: CASSEDYFQVLFF.

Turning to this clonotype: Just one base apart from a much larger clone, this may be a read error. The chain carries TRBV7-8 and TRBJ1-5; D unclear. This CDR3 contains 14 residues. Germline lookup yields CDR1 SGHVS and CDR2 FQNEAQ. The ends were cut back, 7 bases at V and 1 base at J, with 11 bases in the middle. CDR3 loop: CASTAASSNQPQHF. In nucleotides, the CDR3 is TGTGCCAGCACCGCGGCTTCGAGCAATCAGCCCCAGCATTTT. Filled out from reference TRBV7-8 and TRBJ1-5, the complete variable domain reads GAGVSQSPRYKVAKRGQDVALRCDPISGHVSLFWYQQALGQGPEFLTYFQNEAQLDKSGLPSDRFFAERPEGSVSTLKIQRTQQEDSAVYLCASTAASSNQPQHFGDGTRLSIL.

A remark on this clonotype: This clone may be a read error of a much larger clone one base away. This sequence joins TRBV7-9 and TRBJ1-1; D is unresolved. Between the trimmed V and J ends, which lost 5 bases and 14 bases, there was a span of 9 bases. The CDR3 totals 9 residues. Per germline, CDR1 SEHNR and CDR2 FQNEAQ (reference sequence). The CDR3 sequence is CASSIKFFF. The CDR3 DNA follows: TGTGCCAGCAGCATCAAGTTCTTCTTT.

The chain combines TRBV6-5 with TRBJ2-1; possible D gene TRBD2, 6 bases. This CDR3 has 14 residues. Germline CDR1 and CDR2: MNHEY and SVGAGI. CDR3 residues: CASRRDGRRNEQFF. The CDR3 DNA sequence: TGTGCTAGTAGGCGGGATGGACGTAGGAATGAGCAGTTCTTC.

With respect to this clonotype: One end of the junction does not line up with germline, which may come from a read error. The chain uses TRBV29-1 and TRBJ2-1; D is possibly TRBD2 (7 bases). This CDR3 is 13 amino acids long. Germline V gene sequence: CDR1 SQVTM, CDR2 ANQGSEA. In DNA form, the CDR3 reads TGTAGCGTGGGAGGGGGGCCACTCAATGTGCAGTTCTTC. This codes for CSVGGGPLNVQFF.

The DNA for the CDR3 is TGTGCCAGCATTGATCCAGCGGGATCCTACAATGAGCAGTTCTTC. Residues: CASIDPAGSYNEQFF. The gene calls are TRBV24-1 and TRBJ2-1, with 7 bases matching TRBD2. V was clipped by 11 bases and J by 1 base; unmatched bases: 10. This CDR3 has 15 residues. CDR1 KGHDR and CDR2 SFDVKD come from the germline V gene.

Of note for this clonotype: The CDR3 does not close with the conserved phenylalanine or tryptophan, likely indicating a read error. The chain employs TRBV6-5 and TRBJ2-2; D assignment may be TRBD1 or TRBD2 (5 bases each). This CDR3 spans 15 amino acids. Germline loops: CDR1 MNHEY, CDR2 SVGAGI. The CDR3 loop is CASRTGISNTGKLFL. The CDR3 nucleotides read TGTGCCAGCAGAACAGGAATATCGAACACCGGGAAGCTGTTTCTC.

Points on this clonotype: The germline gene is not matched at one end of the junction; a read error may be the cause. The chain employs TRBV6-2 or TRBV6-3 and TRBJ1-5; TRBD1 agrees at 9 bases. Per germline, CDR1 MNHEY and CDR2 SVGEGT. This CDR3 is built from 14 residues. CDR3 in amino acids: CATASGQGNPPQHF. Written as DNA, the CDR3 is TGTGCTACTGCTTCGGGACAGGGTAATCCGCCCCAGCATTTT.

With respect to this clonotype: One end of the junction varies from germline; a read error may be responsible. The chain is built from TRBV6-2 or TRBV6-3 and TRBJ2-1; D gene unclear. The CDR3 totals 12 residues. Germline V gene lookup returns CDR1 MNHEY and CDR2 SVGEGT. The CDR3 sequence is CATSRPRAVRVF. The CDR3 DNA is TGTGCCACCAGCCGTCCTCGGGCGGTTCGGGTCTTC.

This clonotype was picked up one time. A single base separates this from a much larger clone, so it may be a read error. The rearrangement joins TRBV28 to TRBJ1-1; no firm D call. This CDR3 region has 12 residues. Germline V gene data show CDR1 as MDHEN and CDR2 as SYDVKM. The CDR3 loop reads CASSMANTKAFF. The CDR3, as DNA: TGTGCCAGCAGTATGGCAAACACTAAAGCTTTCTTT.

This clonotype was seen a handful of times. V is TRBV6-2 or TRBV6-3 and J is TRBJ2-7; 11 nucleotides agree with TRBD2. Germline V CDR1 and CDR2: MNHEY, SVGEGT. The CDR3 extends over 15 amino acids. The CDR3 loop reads CASSYGRLAGSKQYV. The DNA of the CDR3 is TGTGCCAGCAGTTACGGACGACTAGCGGGAAGCAAGCAGTATGTC.

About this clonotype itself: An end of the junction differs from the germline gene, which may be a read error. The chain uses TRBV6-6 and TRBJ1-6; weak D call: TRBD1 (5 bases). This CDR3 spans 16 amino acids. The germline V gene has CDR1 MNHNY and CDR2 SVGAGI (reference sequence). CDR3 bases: TGTACCAGCTGTTACGGGGGGAGCTCCTATAATTCACCCCTCCACTTT. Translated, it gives CTSCYGGSSYNSPLHF.

The CDR3 sequence is CASSTVPNTEAFF. CDR3 DNA: TGTGCCAGCAGTACAGTCCCGAACACTGAAGCTTTCTTT. The chain recombines TRBV6-2 or TRBV6-3 with TRBJ1-1; no clear D gene. The CDR3 sequence is 13 residues long. Trimming removed 5 bases from V and 1 base from J, with 8 bases in between. Germline-derived CDR1 and CDR2 are MNHEY and SVGEGT.